The sequence of this T cell receptor (beta chain) was determined in a study of cytomegalovirus exposure and HLA in healthy donors. Overall study context: An earlier analysis found some 100 million unique TCR beta sequences from approximately 170 million T cells. Whole-study results and caveats: The study dropped some indistinguishable V segments, TRBV6-2 and TRBV6-3 among them. Earlier analysis found most TCR beta V segments productive about 87% or about 30% of the time. A link between a missense DCLRE1C variant and TCR beta V- and J-gene trimming emerged from a later analysis.

On this clone: Its cognate antigen is unknown.

Germline V gene sequence: CDR1 SGHRS, CDR2 YFSETQ. This CDR3 comprises 14 residues. V was shortened by 4 bases and J by 2 bases, with 13 bases between the two germline ends. Primers included in the PCR were 60 Vbeta and 13 Jbeta primers. Libraries were prepared by immunoSEQ multiplex PCR; TCRdb keeps only in-frame clonotypes and omits some of them. In the table there are about 130,000 clones, over 75% of which are singletons. The clonotype comes from a boy aged 5 to 17 in good health and CMV-seronegative. Material for sequencing was PBMCs. V gene TRBV5-1 combines with J gene TRBJ2-7, with D possibly being TRBD1 (6 bases). CDR3 bases: TGCGCCAGCAGCGCAACGGACAGAACCTACGAGCAGTACTTC. Its translation is CASSATDRTYEQYF.